This TCR beta chain derives from a study of T cell responses to AZD1222 COVID-19 vaccine. Study context: Analysis merged second doses at about 4 or about 12 weeks. Study conclusions and caveats: In all cases, repertoires were sampled only after the peak T cell response. Clonal diversity was possibly underestimated, and the donors were mostly white British, with more females. Distributed over spike, vaccine-associated CD4 TCRs predominated at 160-218 and 743-854.

The CDR3 consists of 13 residues. Germline V gene lookup returns CDR1 MGHDK and CDR2 SYGVNS. The V and J ends lost 3 bases and 3 bases respectively, with 9 bases between them. Concerning this clone: Its specificity is unknown.

Assay: immunoSEQ multiplex PCR; the TCRdb copy retains only in-frame clones and omits some. The sample holds 100,000 to 150,000 clones, 85% to 95% seen once. J is TRBJ2-7 and V is TRBV25-1; the D call may be TRBD1 or TRBD2 (5 bases each). Sequenced material: peripheral blood, taken on day 0 of AZD1222 vaccination. The TCR comes from an adult in good health. The CDR3 nucleotides read TGTGCCAGCAGTGACGGGGCACTCTACGAGCAGTACTTC. Amino acid sequence: CASSDGALYEQYF.